This T cell receptor beta chain was sequenced during a study of cytomegalovirus exposure and HLA in healthy donors. The length of the CDR3 is 14 residues. Per the germline V gene, CDR1 is MNHEY and CDR2 is SMNVEV (reference sequence). V dropped 5 bases and J dropped 3 bases, with 13 bases sitting between them. PCR amplification relied on 60 Vbeta primers (plus 13 Jbeta primers). Clones were sequenced by immunoSEQ multiplex PCR, and TCRdb holds only the in-frame ones, with some missing. This sample has 200,000 to 250,000 clones; about two thirds occur once, and the top ten carry 2.5% to 3%. In its sample, this clone was seen once. Its antigen is undetermined. The study's findings and limits: Another analysis was done later, and it associated around 16,000 TCR beta sequences with HLA alleles at 0.05 false discovery rate. V- and J-gene trimming of TCR beta was linked (in a later analysis) to a missense DCLRE1C variant.

The chain uses TRBV27 and TRBJ1-2; the D gene is possibly TRBD1 (6 bases). This clonotype was sampled from a man aged 35 to 55 in good health and CMV-seropositive. The sequenced sample was PBMCs. The CDR3 region has the DNA TGTGCCAGCAGTCCCGGACAGACCGACTATGGCTACACCTTC. Protein product: CASSPGQTDYGYTF.